This T cell receptor (beta chain) was retrieved from a study of cytomegalovirus exposure and HLA in healthy donors. Study-level background: T cells numbering about 200 million yielded some 100 million unique TCR beta sequences in an earlier analysis. General study findings and limits: Follow-up analysis later connected one missense variant in DCLRE1C with trimming of TCR beta V- and J-genes. Accurate prediction of most subjects' HLA-A and HLA-B alleles from TCR beta sequences was reported. Later analysis identified several of the most significant clusters that appeared linked to common viral pathogens.

Germline V lookup: CDR1 MNHEY, CDR2 SMNVEV (reference sequence). This CDR3 has 11 amino acids. Trimming shortened V by 5 bases and J by 13 bases, and 13 bases separated the two germline ends. This clone appeared a single time. What it binds is unknown. 60 Vbeta and 13 Jbeta primers were used in PCR. TCRdb's copy holds only in-frame clones and misses some; the assay was immunoSEQ multiplex PCR. The sample yields approximately 100,000 clones, around 79% seen once. The V call is TRBV27, the J call TRBJ2-3; perhaps TRBD2 as D (5 bases). The sample was PBMCs. This TCR was recovered from a man between 60 and 75 years old in good health and CMV-seronegative. The CDR3 coding sequence is TGTGCCAGCAGTGACCGAGAAGCGGAGTATTTT. This encodes CASSDREAEYF.